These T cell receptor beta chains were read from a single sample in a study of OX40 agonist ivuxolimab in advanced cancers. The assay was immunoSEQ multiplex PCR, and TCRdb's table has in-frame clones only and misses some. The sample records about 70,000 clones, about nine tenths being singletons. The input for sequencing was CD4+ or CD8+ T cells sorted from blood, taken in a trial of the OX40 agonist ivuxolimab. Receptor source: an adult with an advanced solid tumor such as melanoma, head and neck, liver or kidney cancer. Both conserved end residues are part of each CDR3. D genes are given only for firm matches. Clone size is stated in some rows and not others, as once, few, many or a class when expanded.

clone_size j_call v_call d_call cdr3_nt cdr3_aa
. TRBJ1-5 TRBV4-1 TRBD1 TGCGCCAGCGGGACAGACCGGTGGAATCAGCCCCAGCATTTT CASGTDRWNQPQHF
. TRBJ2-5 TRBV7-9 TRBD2 TGTGCCAGCAGCTTACCACGGACTAGCGGGGGCGAGGAGACCCAGTACTTC CASSLPRTSGGEETQYF
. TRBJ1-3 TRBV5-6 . TGTGCCAGCAGCCACGTACGGTCTGGAAACACCATATATTTT CASSHVRSGNTIYF
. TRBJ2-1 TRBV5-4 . TGTGCCAGCAGCTTGGAGGCGGGGCGCCGAGGAGAGCAGTTCTTC CASSLEAGRRGEQFF
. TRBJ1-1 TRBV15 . TGTGCCACCAGCAGAGATCGCAGGGAGAATTCTGAAGCTTTCTTT CATSRDRRENSEAFF
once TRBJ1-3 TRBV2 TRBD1 TGTGCCAGCAGCCGGGACAGGGGATTGGGAAACACCATATATTTT CASSRDRGLGNTIYF
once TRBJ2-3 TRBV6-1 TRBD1 TGTGCCAGCAGTGAAGCCCGACAGGGCCAGTATTTT CASSEARQGQYF
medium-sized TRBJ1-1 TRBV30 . TGTGCCTGGAGTGTGTCCGGGGCCGGCACTGAAGCTTTCTTT CAWSVSGAGTEAFF
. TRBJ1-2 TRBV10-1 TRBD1 TGCGCCAGCAGTGTAAATGGGGACAGGGGGCATTGTAGCTATGGCTACACCTTC CASSVNGDRGHCSYGYTF
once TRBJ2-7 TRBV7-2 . TGTGCCAGCAGCTTAGCCCCAGACTACGAGCAGTACTTC CASSLAPDYEQYF
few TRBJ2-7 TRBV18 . TGTGCCAGCTCACAACAGACCGGGGCGGAGTACTTC CASSQQTGAEYF
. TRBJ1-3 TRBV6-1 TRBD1 TGTGCCAGCAGTGTAGGACAGGGGGCTTCTGGAAACACCATATATTTT CASSVGQGASGNTIYF
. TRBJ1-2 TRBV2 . TGTGCCAGCAGTGAAGGGCCCTCGGAACGTAGCGGCTACACCTTC CASSEGPSERSGYTF
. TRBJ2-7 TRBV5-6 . TGTGCCAGCAGCTTTGACCTCTACGAGCAGTACTTC CASSFDLYEQYF
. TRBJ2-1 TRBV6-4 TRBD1 TGTGCCAGCAGTTCGGACTCCCAGGGGGCCTACAATGAGCAGTTCTTC CASSSDSQGAYNEQFF
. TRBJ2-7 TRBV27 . TGTGCCAGCAGTCCTAACTGGGCAAGTATCGAGCAGTACTTC CASSPNWASIEQYF
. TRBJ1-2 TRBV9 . TGTGCCAGCAGCGTAGGAGGGGCCTCTACAGCAACCTATGGCTACACCTTC CASSVGGASTATYGYTF
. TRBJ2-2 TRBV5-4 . TGTGCCAGCAGCTTGAGACTCGGGGAGCTGTTTTTT CASSLRLGELFF
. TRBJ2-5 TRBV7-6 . TGTGCCAGCAGCCGTGCTACGGCAATGGTAGAGACCCAGTACTTC CASSRATAMVETQYF
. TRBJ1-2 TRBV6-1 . TGTGCCAGCCACCAAGGGGGTATTAGCTATGGCTACACCTTC CASHQGGISYGYTF
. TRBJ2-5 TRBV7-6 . TGTGCCAGCAGTTTCCAGATGGGGTACCAAGAGACCCAGTACTTC CASSFQMGYQETQYF
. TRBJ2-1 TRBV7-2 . TGTGCCAGCAGCTTAGCCAGGGGACACAATGAGCAGTTCTTC CASSLARGHNEQFF